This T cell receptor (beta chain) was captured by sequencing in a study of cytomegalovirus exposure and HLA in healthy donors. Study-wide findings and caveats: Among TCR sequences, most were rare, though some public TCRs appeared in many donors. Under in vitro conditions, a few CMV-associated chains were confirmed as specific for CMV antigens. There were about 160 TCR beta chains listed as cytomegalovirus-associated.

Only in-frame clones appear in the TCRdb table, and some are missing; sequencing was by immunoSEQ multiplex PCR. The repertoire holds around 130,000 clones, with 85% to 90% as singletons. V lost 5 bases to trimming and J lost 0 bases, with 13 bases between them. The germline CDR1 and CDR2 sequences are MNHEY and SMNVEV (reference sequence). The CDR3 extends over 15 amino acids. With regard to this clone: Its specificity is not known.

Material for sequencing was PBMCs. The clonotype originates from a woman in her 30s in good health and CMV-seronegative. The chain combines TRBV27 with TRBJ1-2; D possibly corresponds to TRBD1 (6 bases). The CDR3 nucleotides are TGTGCCAGCAGTGATCTGTCAGGGGCTAACTATGGCTACACCTTC. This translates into CASSDLSGANYGYTF.